Following are 27 T cell receptor beta chains from one sample sequenced in a study of shared clonotypes between healthy human individuals. The naive CD8 subset, CD45RO-negative cells positively selected for CCR7, excluded terminally differentiated effector memory CD45RA+ cells. Data came from immunoSEQ multiplex PCR; TCRdb stores just in-frame clones and leaves some out. The sample yields about 680,000 clones, just over 90% seen once. Sequencing input: naive CD8+ T cells sorted from blood. These receptors were obtained from a man aged 25 to 40 in good health.

The gene calls are TRBV4-3 and TRBJ2-4, with a tentative D call TRBD2 (6 bases). The V gene's germline CDR1 is LGHNA and CDR2 YSLEER. The CDR3 extends over 18 amino acids. Trimming removed 0 bases at V and 4 bases at J, with 19 bases between. The CDR3 sequence: CASSQESFGGAKKNIQYF. Here the CDR3 DNA reads TGCGCCAGCAGCCAAGAATCATTCGGAGGGGCGAAAAAAAACATTCAGTACTTC.

This clone appeared once. This chain links TRBV30 with TRBJ2-7, with 7 bases aligning to TRBD2. Looked up from germline, CDR1 is GTSNPN and CDR2 is SVGIG (reference sequence). There are 10 residues in the CDR3. Losses at the gene ends were 8 bases for V and 2 bases for J; bases not matched to a gene: 0. The CDR3 reads CAGLAYEQYF. CDR3 DNA sequence: TGTGCCGGACTAGCCTACGAGCAGTACTTC. Full variable domain (outside the CDR3, taken from reference TRBV30 and TRBJ2-7): SQTIHQWPATLVQPVGSPLSLECTVEGTSNPNLYWYRQAAGRGLQLLFYSVGIGQISSEVPQNLSASRPQDRQFILSSKKLLLSDSGFYLCAGLAYEQYFGPGTRLTVT.

The V gene is TRBV13, the J gene TRBJ2-7, with 7 positions matching TRBD1. This CDR3 comprises 14 residues. V shed 0 bases, J shed 13 bases, and the junction held 12 bases outside the gene matches. Germline V gene lookup returns CDR1 PRHDT and CDR2 FYEKMQ (reference sequence). This chain's CDR3 is CASSLGMSGTEIYF. CDR3 nucleotides: TGTGCCAGCAGCTTAGGAATGTCCGGGACAGAGATATACTTC.

This clone was recorded once. V is TRBV27 and J is TRBJ1-4, with D unresolved. V was pared by 1 base and J by 4 bases, with 13 bases between. The CDR3 runs to 16 residues. Germline V gives CDR1 MNHEY, CDR2 SMNVEV (reference sequence). CDR3 region: CASSLYPGPLNEKLFF. The DNA of the CDR3 is TGTGCCAGCAGTTTATATCCCGGGCCGCTTAATGAAAAACTGTTTTTT.

The genes are TRBV27 and TRBJ2-7, with D maybe TRBD2 (6 bases). With 2 bases removed from V and 7 bases from J, the gap between germline ends came to 12 bases. The CDR3 is 13 amino acids. Germline V gene lookup returns CDR1 MNHEY and CDR2 SMNVEV (reference sequence). CDR3 nucleotides: TGTGCCAGCAGTTTAGGACTTGGAGGGGAGCAGTACTTC. Protein sequence: CASSLGLGGEQYF.

V usage is TRBV7-6 and J usage is TRBJ1-1; D not resolved. V was trimmed by 1 base and J by 0 bases, leaving 9 bases between them. The CDR3 covers 15 residues. Germline CDR1 reads SGHVS; CDR2 reads FNYEAQ. The CDR3 spells CASSLDGRLNTEAFF. The DNA of the CDR3 is TGTGCCAGCAGCTTAGATGGCAGACTGAACACTGAAGCTTTCTTT.

V and J are TRBV19 and TRBJ2-1; 11 bases map to TRBD2. With 9 bases clipped from V and 7 bases from J, the junction kept 20 bases outside the gene matches. The CDR3 consists of 18 residues. Germline CDR1 reads LNHDA; CDR2 reads SQIVND (reference sequence). CDR3 loop: CARETGTSGGHVINEQFF. The CDR3 region has the DNA TGTGCCAGAGAAACCGGGACTAGCGGAGGGCACGTAATAAATGAGCAGTTCTTC.

The chain links TRBV12-2 to TRBJ2-7. TRBV12-2 is flagged as a pseudogene. There are 13 residues in the CDR3. The CDR3: CASRFETSYEQYF. Written as DNA, the CDR3 is TGTGCAAGTCGCTTTGAGACCTCCTACGAGCAGTACTTC.

V gene TRBV5-8 combines with J gene TRBJ2-7; D remains ambiguous. The CDR3 is made up of 13 amino acids. The V end was cut by 2 bases, the J end by 5 bases, with 11 bases between. Germline loops: CDR1 SGHTS, CDR2 YDEGEE. CDR3 amino acids: CASSFEGSHEQYF. CDR3 DNA: TGTGCCAGCAGCTTTGAAGGTTCCCACGAGCAGTACTTC.

V usage is TRBV29-1 and J usage is TRBJ1-2, with D perhaps matching TRBD1 (5 bases). This CDR3 region has 19 residues. Trimming removed 3 bases from V and 4 bases from J, with 30 bases in between. Germline V lookup: CDR1 SQVTM, CDR2 ANQGSEA. CDR3 region: CSVEDFFKTAIDEVYGYTF. The CDR3 coding sequence is TGCAGCGTTGAGGACTTTTTTAAGACAGCTATAGATGAGGTCTATGGCTACACCTTC.

The chain has TRBV28 and TRBJ1-2, with TRBD1 identical over 7 bases. Germline-derived CDR1 and CDR2 are MDHEN and SYDVKM. The CDR3 is 16 residues long. J was trimmed by 0 bases and V by 5 bases; bases with no gene match: 9. The CDR3 region is CASSPTGFGANYGYTF. The DNA for the CDR3 is TGTGCCAGCAGTCCGACAGGGTTTGGGGCTAACTATGGCTACACCTTC.

The J gene is TRBJ2-7, the V gene TRBV7-2, with TRBD1 identical over 7 bases. Trimming took 1 base from V and 6 from J; bases not matched to a gene: 3. The CDR3 is 13 residues long. Germline V lookup: CDR1 SGHTA, CDR2 FQGNSA. Here the CDR3 DNA reads TGTGCCAGCAGCTTAGGACAGGGTACCGAGCAGTACTTC. Amino acids: CASSLGQGTEQYF.

The chain has TRBV9 and TRBJ2-5, with 13 bases that match TRBD2. The CDR3 covers 17 residues. Trimming removed 3 bases from V and 0 bases from J; junction bases left unmatched: 5. Germline values: CDR1 SGDLS, CDR2 YYNGEE. The CDR3 loop reads CASSAGTSGTHQETQYF. The CDR3 nucleotides are TGTGCCAGCAGCGCCGGGACTAGCGGGACTCACCAAGAGACCCAGTACTTC.

V is TRBV11-2 and J is TRBJ2-2; D ambiguous. V lost 5 bases and J lost 2, with 18 bases in between. The CDR3 loop spans 17 amino acids. The germline gives CDR1 SGHAT, CDR2 FQNNGV. This CDR3 is CASSPYGYSFNTGELFF. In nucleotides, the CDR3 is TGTGCCAGCAGCCCATACGGCTACTCTTTTAACACCGGGGAGCTGTTTTTT.

This clone has only one observation. The chain joins TRBV5-1 to TRBJ2-7; 9 nucleotides align to TRBD1. Germline CDR1 and CDR2: SGHRS and YFSETQ. Trimming cost V 0 bases and J 3 bases; bases outside gene matches: 7. The CDR3 totals 16 residues. The CDR3 bases are TGCGCCAGCAGCTTGGTCCCCGGGACAGGGAACTACGAGCAGTACTTC. It encodes CASSLVPGTGNYEQYF.

The rearrangement links TRBV6-6 to TRBJ1-2, with 7 bases identical to TRBD1. Germline-derived CDR1 and CDR2 are MNHNY and SVGAGI (reference sequence). V lost 4 bases to trimming and J lost 2 bases; unmatched junction nucleotides: 10. This CDR3 has 16 residues. The CDR3 coding sequence is TGTGCCAGCAGTTCCCACCGGACAGGTCGAAACTATGGCTACACCTTC. Protein product: CASSSHRTGRNYGYTF.

The chain is built from TRBV4-3 and TRBJ2-5; a possible D gene is TRBD2 (7 bases). The CDR3 length is 16 residues. The V end lost 0 bases, the J end lost 5 bases, and 16 bases lay between the germline ends. From germline, CDR1 is LGHNA and CDR2 YSLEER. CDR3 DNA: TGCGCCAGCAGCCAAGATCGGCACACGGGGGGCGAGACCCAGTACTTC. Protein: CASSQDRHTGGETQYF.

The chain carries TRBV5-5 and TRBJ1-1; D is unclear. CDR1 is SGHKS and CDR2 is YYEKEE in the germline V gene (reference sequence). Trimming pared 4 bases from V and 0 bases from J, leaving 13 bases between. The CDR3 sequence is 15 residues long. CDR3 sequence reads: CASSPPALMNTEAFF. The CDR3 DNA reads TGTGCCAGCAGCCCTCCAGCATTGATGAACACTGAAGCTTTCTTT.

V is TRBV5-4 and J is TRBJ2-1; a weak D match, TRBD1 (6 bases). CDR3 length: 19 amino acids. Germline V gives CDR1 SGHNT, CDR2 YYREEE (reference sequence). Trimming took off 4 bases at V and 6 bases at J, with 29 bases between the two ends. CDR3 protein: CASSPLGQTSSWIFNEQFF. CDR3 coding DNA: TGTGCCAGCAGCCCATTGGGACAAACATCGTCGTGGATCTTCAATGAGCAGTTCTTC.

V gene TRBV10-1 combines with J gene TRBJ2-3; no clear D gene. The CDR3 spans 12 residues. V was pared by 3 bases and J by 5 bases, with 6 bases between. Germline assignment: CDR1 WNHNN and CDR2 SYGVQD (reference sequence). CDR3 region: CASSDPKDTQYF. CDR3 in DNA: TGCGCCAGCAGTGATCCCAAAGATACGCAGTATTTT.

The genes are TRBV9 and TRBJ1-1, with 7 bases identical to TRBD1. The V gene end was trimmed by 6 bases and the J gene end by 0 bases; junction bases not matched to a gene: 5. The germline CDR1 and CDR2 sequences are SGDLS and YYNGEE. The CDR3 runs to 14 residues. The CDR3 DNA is TGTGCCAGCATATACAGGGGATTGAACACTGAAGCTTTCTTT. Translated, it gives CASIYRGLNTEAFF.

The CDR3 reads CASSWAGDKYEQYF. The CDR3 DNA is TGTGCCAGCAGCTGGGCGGGAGACAAATACGAGCAGTACTTC. The genes are TRBV5-4 and TRBJ2-7, with 7 bases identical to TRBD2. Trimming at V came to 3 bases and at J to 4 bases, leaving 7 bases not matched to a gene. The CDR3 contains 14 residues. CDR1 is SGHNT and CDR2 is YYREEE in the germline V gene (reference sequence).

In this sample, this clone turned up a few times. This chain joins TRBV6-6 and TRBJ1-5, with a possible D match to TRBD1 (6 bases). Germline assignment: CDR1 MNHNY and CDR2 SVGAGI (reference sequence). Trimming removed 5 bases from V and 6 bases from J, with 17 bases in between. This CDR3 comprises 15 residues. The CDR3 here is CASSPTGQLRQPQHF. As DNA, the CDR3 is TGTGCCAGCAGTCCAACCGGACAGCTGCGTCAGCCCCAGCATTTT.

CDR3 nucleotide sequence: TGTGCTAGTGGTTTGGTCCTAGCGGGAGGGGGCACCGGGGAGCTGTTTTTT. Its protein is CASGLVLAGGGTGELFF. The chain has TRBV12-5 and TRBJ2-2; 12 bases align to TRBD2. The CDR3 is 17 amino acids. Losses at the gene ends were 0 bases for V and 4 bases for J; bases not matched to a gene: 3. Germline-derived CDR1 and CDR2 are LGHNT and FRNRAP. Based on the CDR3 plus reference TRBV12-5 and TRBJ2-2, the full variable domain is DARVTQTPRHKVTEMGQEVTMRCQPILGHNTVFWYRQTMMQGLELLAYFRNRAPLDDSGMPKDRFSAEMPDATLATLKIQPSEPRDSAVYFCASGLVLAGGGTGELFFGEGSRLTVL.

CDR3: CASSWGITNQETQYF. The DNA of the CDR3 is TGTGCCAGCAGTTGGGGGATCACCAACCAAGAGACCCAGTACTTC. V usage is TRBV27 and J usage is TRBJ2-5; D could derive from TRBD1 or TRBD2 (5 bases each). The CDR3 contains 15 residues. Germline V gene lookup returns CDR1 MNHEY and CDR2 SMNVEV (reference sequence). The V and J ends lost 4 bases and 0 bases respectively, with 12 bases between them.

V is TRBV13 and J is TRBJ2-7; TRBD2 matches at 8 bases. The junction had 11 bases not matched to a gene; V was cut back by 5 bases and J by 2 bases. Germline lookup yields CDR1 PRHDT and CDR2 FYEKMQ (reference sequence). The CDR3 consists of 16 residues. The CDR3 sequence: CASSPMYSGDPYEQYF. CDR3 in DNA: TGTGCCAGCAGCCCCATGTATAGCGGGGATCCCTACGAGCAGTACTTC.

The rearrangement joins TRBV5-5 to TRBJ2-5, with D perhaps TRBD1 (6 bases). Germline CDR1 is SGHKS and CDR2 is YYEKEE (reference sequence). This CDR3 is 14 amino acids long. V shed 4 bases and J shed 5 bases, with 15 bases lying between them. CDR3 sequence: CASSPPNRVETQYF. CDR3 coding DNA: TGTGCCAGCAGCCCCCCCAACAGGGTTGAGACCCAGTACTTC.